One and the same sample provided the 32 T cell receptor beta chains below, sequenced in a study of breast tumors, draining lymph nodes, adjacent tissues listed by TCRdb under 2016. The axillary draining lymph nodes of breast cancer patients were the source of the lymph node samples. Libraries were made using multiplex PCR. The sequencing machine was an Illumina HiSeq 2000. TCRdb cleaned the public reads at Q25 with fastp, built clones with MiXCR and kept in-frame beta chains. Rows are combined by CDR3 protein, so each entry shows the most common genes and DNA. The sample contains about 230,000 distinct CDR3 sequences, approximately 30% of them found a single time. Around 1.5% of the sample rests with the top ten. The sample comprised axillary lymph node tissue. The receptors originated from a female donor with breast cancer. Some clones in this sample may be carry-over from other donors' samples.

This clonotype occurred many times. This chain joins TRBV19 and TRBJ1-2; the D gene is possibly TRBD1 (6 bases). CDR1 and CDR2 from the germline V gene are LNHDA and SQIVND (reference sequence). The CDR3 contains 15 residues. Trimming stripped 5 bases from V and 8 bases from J, with 21 bases between. CDR3 DNA sequence: TGTGCCAGTAGTTCCGCGGGACACCGTCTGGAAGGCTACACCTTC. Its protein is CASSSAGHRLEGYTF.

This clonotype has at least ten counts. This rearrangement joins TRBV29-1 to TRBJ2-1; D remains ambiguous. CDR1 and CDR2 (germline): SQVTM, ANQGSEA. The CDR3 totals 13 residues. Between the trimmed V and J ends, which lost 6 bases and 6 bases, there was a span of 15 bases. CDR3 in amino acids: CSVGGGQFNEQFF. In nucleotides, the CDR3 is TGCAGCGTGGGTGGCGGCCAATTCAATGAGCAGTTCTTC.

This clonotype turned up a few times. The chain recombines TRBV6-1 with TRBJ2-1; 15 nucleotides align to TRBD2. The V gene end was trimmed by 4 bases and the J gene end by 12 bases; junction bases not matched to a gene: 10. The CDR3 is 16 residues long. Germline CDR1 reads MNHNS; CDR2 reads SASEGT. CDR3 protein: CASSVGTSGRPTAQFF. CDR3 DNA: TGTGCCAGCAGTGTGGGGACTAGCGGGAGGCCCACGGCGCAGTTCTTC.

This clonotype was seen ten or more times. The J gene is TRBJ2-3, the V gene TRBV5-8; unclear D gene. The CDR3 covers 13 residues. The V and J ends lost 4 bases and 6 bases respectively, with 12 bases between them. Germline values: CDR1 SGHTS, CDR2 YDEGEE. CDR3 residues: CASSLFHKDTQYF. CDR3 nucleotides: TGTGCCAGCAGCCTTTTTCACAAGGATACGCAGTATTTT.

This clonotype was seen ten or more times. The chain combines TRBV6-4 with TRBJ2-5, with a tentative D call TRBD2 (7 bases). Trimming took 5 bases from V and 5 from J, leaving 18 bases between them. The CDR3 is 15 amino acids. Germline values: CDR1 MRHNA, CDR2 SNTAGT. The CDR3 loop is CASSPGGGSLETQYF. The CDR3 DNA reads TGTGCCAGCAGTCCTGGGGGCGGGAGTTTGGAGACCCAGTACTTC.

This clonotype was counted at least ten times. The genes are TRBV20-1 and TRBJ2-1; TRBD2 aligns across 7 bases. Germline trimming cut 3 bases from V and 2 bases from J; bases unmatched to any gene: 16. The V gene's germline CDR1 is DFQATT and CDR2 SNEGSKA (reference sequence). The length of the CDR3 is 18 residues. CDR3 sequence reads: CSARSAREASRAYNEQFF. The CDR3 DNA reads as TGCAGTGCTAGGAGCGCCCGGGAGGCTAGCAGGGCCTACAATGAGCAGTTCTTC.

This clonotype has a count of ten or more. The chain recombines TRBV25-1 with TRBJ2-1; a possible D gene is TRBD2 (5 bases). Trimming took 0 bases from V and 8 from J, leaving 14 bases between them. The CDR3 contains 15 residues. The germline V gene encodes CDR1 MGHDK and CDR2 SYGVNS. The CDR3 DNA reads TGTGCCAGCAGTGAATACTACCTAGCTTCCGATGAGCAGTTCTTC. Residues: CASSEYYLASDEQFF.

The CDR3 DNA reads TGTGCCAGCCTCCGGGATGCGTCCTACGAGCAGTACTTC. This translates into CASLRDASYEQYF. The chain carries TRBV2 and TRBJ2-7; D possibly corresponds to TRBD2 (5 bases). CDR3 length: 13 amino acids. Trimming shortened V by 8 bases and J by 1 base, and 12 bases separated the two germline ends. Germline V gene data show CDR1 as SNHLY and CDR2 as FYNNEI.

Concerning this clonotype: Being one base from a much bigger clone, this may be a read error. The genes are TRBV29-1 and TRBJ2-1; TRBD2 aligns across 9 bases. There are 13 residues in the CDR3. Germline CDR1 and CDR2: SQVTM and ANQGSEA. The CDR3 region has the DNA TGCAGCTCAGTAGCGGGAGCGTGCAATGGGCAGTTCTTC. Translating gives CSSVAGACNGQFF.

This clonotype showed up just once. The rearrangement uses TRBV30 and TRBJ2-4; D is unresolved. The CDR3 length is 14 residues. V was clipped by 1 base and J by 7 bases, with 14 bases between them. Germline assignment: CDR1 GTSNPN and CDR2 SVGIG (reference sequence). The CDR3 loop reads CAWSGFESSNIQYF. The CDR3 DNA sequence: TGTGCCTGGAGTGGTTTTGAGAGCAGCAACATTCAGTACTTC.

This clonotype was recorded a few times. The V and J genes are TRBV3-1 and TRBJ1-1; D not certain. Trimming shortened V by 1 base and J by 5 bases, and 17 bases separated the two germline ends. The CDR3 totals 16 residues. Germline loops: CDR1 LGHDT, CDR2 YNNKEL (reference sequence). The CDR3 DNA reads TGTGCCAGCAGCCAAGGCCTTACACGGACTAATACTGAAGCTTTCTTT. Its translation: CASSQGLTRTNTEAFF.

At least ten counts were recorded for this clonotype. V gene TRBV6-1 combines with J gene TRBJ2-7; TRBD1 or TRBD2 may be the D gene (5 bases each). Trimming stripped 0 bases from V and 0 bases from J, with 9 bases between. Germline CDR1 is MNHNS and CDR2 is SASEGT. The CDR3 totals 15 residues. The CDR3 DNA sequence: TGTGCCAGCAGTGAAGCGGGACCCGGCTCCTACGAGCAGTACTTC. Its translation is CASSEAGPGSYEQYF.

This clonotype was observed at least ten times. It may be a read error: a sequence one base away is much more abundant. The chain couples TRBV19 to TRBJ2-1, with D possibly matching TRBD1 (6 bases). The germline V gene has CDR1 LNHDA and CDR2 SQIVND (reference sequence). This CDR3 comprises 17 residues. The CDR3 sequence is CASSQPKRTASYNEQSF. In DNA form, the CDR3 reads TGTGCCAGTAGTCAGCCCAAAAGGACAGCCTCCTACAATGAGCAGTCCTTC.

At least ten counts were recorded for this clonotype. V usage is TRBV7-9 and J usage is TRBJ2-1, with 10 bases that match TRBD2. V dropped 5 bases and J dropped 5; count of bases not matched to a gene: 15. Germline V lookup: CDR1 SEHNR, CDR2 FQNEAQ (reference sequence). The CDR3 contains 18 residues. The CDR3 loop is CASSPPTGTSDTNNEQFF. The CDR3 region has the DNA TGTGCCAGCAGCCCCCCCACCGGGACTAGCGATACCAACAATGAGCAGTTCTTC.

This clonotype was observed at least ten times. The chain links TRBV3-2 to TRBJ1-2. TRBV3-2 is a pseudogene. This CDR3 region has 11 residues. CDR3 coding DNA: TGTGCCAGCAGCCAAGTTTGGGGCTACACCTTC. The encoded protein is CASSQVWGYTF.

Only a few counts were recorded for this clonotype. The chain uses TRBV18 and TRBJ2-6; D remains ambiguous. Germline loops: CDR1 KGHSH, CDR2 LQKENI. This CDR3 is built from 17 residues. Trimming took off 2 bases at V and 1 base at J, with 12 bases between the two ends. CDR3 region: CASSPNGPRSGANVLTF. The CDR3 DNA reads TGTGCCAGCTCACCAAACGGACCGAGATCTGGGGCCAACGTCCTGACTTTC.

Concerning this clonotype: In this CDR3 the conserved last residue, phenylalanine or tryptophan, is missing, so a read error is likely. The DNA is omitted, as the CDR3 cannot be located on it reliably, and the CDR3 follows TCRdb's listing. The chain recombines TRBV19 with TRBJ2-1; TRBD1, the table's D call, lacks a check against the DNA. Germline lookup yields CDR1 LNHDA and CDR2 SQIVND (reference sequence). Ends included, the CDR3 has 16 residues. CDR3 residues: CASSTTWTGVKNEQSS.

This chain joins TRBV20-1 and TRBJ2-3, with 8 bases that match TRBD2. This CDR3 spans 12 amino acids. The V and J ends lost 6 bases and 7 bases, in that order; junction bases with no gene match: 6. The germline CDR1 and CDR2 sequences are DFQATT and SNEGSKA (reference sequence). Here the CDR3 reads CSAGRAGHTQYF. CDR3 coding DNA: TGCAGTGCCGGGAGGGCCGGGCATACGCAGTATTTT.

This clonotype was observed at least ten times. The chain carries TRBV20-1 and TRBJ2-3, with D uncertain. Per germline, CDR1 DFQATT and CDR2 SNEGSKA (reference sequence). The ends were cut back, 0 bases at V and 1 base at J, with 8 bases in the middle. The CDR3 length is 14 residues. As DNA, the CDR3 is TGCAGTGCTAGAGATCGCGGCGGCACAGATACGCAGTATTTT. This encodes CSARDRGGTDTQYF.

In its sample, this clonotype was seen a few times. The V call is TRBV25-1, the J call TRBJ2-7, with TRBD2 matching 15 bases. The germline gives CDR1 MGHDK, CDR2 SYGVNS. The J segment lost 3 bases and the V segment lost 5 bases, leaving 17 bases of the junction unmatched. The CDR3 consists of 20 residues. CDR3 coding DNA: TGTGCCAGCAGTTCGAAAGTTGGGACTAGCGGGAGGCCCCTCCTCTACGAGCAGTACTTC. This gives the protein CASSSKVGTSGRPLLYEQYF.

The J gene is TRBJ2-5, the V gene TRBV29-1; the match to TRBD1 covers 7 bases. Germline CDR1 is SQVTM and CDR2 is ANQGSEA. The ends lost 8 bases at V and 2 bases at J; junction bases unmatched: 14. This CDR3 contains 15 residues. CDR3 in DNA: TGCAGCTTAAGGACAGGACGGAACATGCAAGAGACCCAGTACTTC. Protein product: CSLRTGRNMQETQYF.

In its sample, this clonotype was seen many times. V gene TRBV20-1 combines with J gene TRBJ2-1, with 10 bases matching TRBD2. The V gene end was trimmed by 6 bases and the J gene end by 4 bases; junction bases not matched to a gene: 6. The germline gives CDR1 DFQATT, CDR2 SNEGSKA (reference sequence). The CDR3 is 14 amino acids. CDR3 protein: CSAQREGLYNEQFF. DNA of the CDR3: TGCAGTGCCCAGCGGGAGGGCCTATACAATGAGCAGTTCTTC.

This clonotype has just a few counts. A much larger clone differs by one base, so this may be a read error. This chain uses TRBV11-2 with TRBJ2-1; D is uncertain. Per the germline V gene, CDR1 is SGHAT and CDR2 is FQNNGV. The V and J ends lost 5 bases and 6 bases respectively, with 14 bases between them. This CDR3 spans 14 amino acids. The CDR3 coding sequence is TGTGCCAGCAGCCCTGGACCGTCGACCAATGAGCAGTTCTTC. This codes for CASSPGPSTNEQFF.

This clonotype has a handful of counts. The V and J genes are TRBV10-3 and TRBJ1-1, with D possibly TRBD1 on 5 matching bases. The CDR3 sequence is 12 residues long. Trimming stripped 11 bases from V and 0 bases from J, with 10 bases between. Germline V gene data show CDR1 as ENHRY and CDR2 as SYGVKD. The CDR3 DNA reads TGTGCCTCCCGGGGGGTGAACACTGAAGCTTTCTTT. It is translated as CASRGVNTEAFF.

J is TRBJ2-1 and V is TRBV5-1; no definite D call. The ends were cut back, 5 bases at V and 6 bases at J, with 15 bases in the middle. The CDR3 has 14 amino acids. Per germline, CDR1 SGHRS and CDR2 YFSETQ. CDR3 protein: CASRDSLLPNEQFF. CDR3 coding DNA: TGCGCCAGCAGAGACTCCCTTCTTCCCAATGAGCAGTTCTTC.

On this clonotype itself: This may stem from a read error, because a much larger clone lies one nucleotide away. This rearrangement joins TRBV6-5 to TRBJ2-3; no reliable D call. Trimming stripped 5 bases from V and 2 bases from J, with 14 bases between. This CDR3 contains 15 residues. Germline CDR1 is MNHEY and CDR2 is SVGAGI. The CDR3: CASSHKGYFTDTQYF. CDR3 in DNA: TGTGCCAGCAGTCATAAGGGCTACTTCACAGATACGCAGTATTTT.

Points on this clonotype: A single base separates this from a much larger clone, so it may be a read error. The chain joins TRBV12-5 to TRBJ2-5; TRBD2 is a possible D gene (6 bases). The V gene's germline CDR1 is LGHNT and CDR2 FRNRAP. The CDR3 totals 16 residues. V dropped 3 bases and J dropped 1 base, with 15 bases sitting between them. Here the CDR3 DNA reads TGTGCTAGTGGTTTCGACAAGCGGAGGGTCCAAGAGACCCAGTACTTC. Encoded protein: CASGFDKRRVQETQYF.

The J gene is TRBJ2-7, the V gene TRBV6-5; the D gene is possibly TRBD2 (6 bases). Trimming shortened V by 0 bases and J by 5 bases, and 11 bases separated the two germline ends. Germline V gives CDR1 MNHEY, CDR2 SVGAGI. The CDR3 is 14 residues long. CDR3 amino acids: CASSYSLWGDEQYF. In DNA form, the CDR3 reads TGTGCCAGCAGTTACTCCCTATGGGGGGACGAGCAGTACTTC.

This clonotype was seen a few times. The rearrangement uses TRBV6-1 and TRBJ2-7; D is ambiguous. The CDR3 spans 14 residues. The germline V gene encodes CDR1 MNHNS and CDR2 SASEGT. V lost 5 bases to trimming and J lost 2 bases, with 13 bases between them. The CDR3 DNA reads TGTGCCAGCAGTCCAGGACCCAGCCCCTACGAGCAGTACTTC. The encoded protein is CASSPGPSPYEQYF.

This clonotype was counted many times. The rearrangement uses TRBV24-1 and TRBJ2-4, with D perhaps TRBD2 (5 bases). Germline values: CDR1 KGHDR, CDR2 SFDVKD. The V end was cut by 2 bases, the J end by 7 bases, with 14 bases between. CDR3 size: 15 residues. CDR3 protein: CATSDSRNLANIQYF. CDR3 sequence (DNA): TGTGCCACCAGTGATTCCCGAAATCTAGCTAACATTCAGTACTTC.

In this sample, this clonotype turned up a few times. Since a much larger clone is just one base distant, this may be a read error. The chain joins TRBV11-3 to TRBJ2-1, with D perhaps TRBD2 (5 bases). The germline CDR1 and CDR2 sequences are SGHNT and YENEEA. The CDR3 runs to 13 residues. The ends were cut back, 5 bases at V and 3 bases at J, with 8 bases in the middle. The CDR3 sequence: CASSLRDYNEQFF. DNA for the CDR3: TGTGCCAGCAGCCTCCGGGACTACAATGAGCAGTTCTTC.

This clonotype was detected ten times or more. This rearrangement joins TRBV3-1 to TRBJ2-7; D gene unclear. CDR1 is LGHDT and CDR2 is YNNKEL in the germline V gene (reference sequence). V was shortened by 0 bases and J by 7 bases, with 13 bases between the two germline ends. This CDR3 is built from 14 residues. The CDR3 DNA is TGTGCCAGCAGCCAAGATCTTGCGACCCGGGAGCAGTACTTC. It specifies CASSQDLATREQYF.